Listed below are T cell receptor beta chains from one sample, sequenced in a study of T cells in Graves' hyperthyroidism and ophthalmopathy. A single record per CDR3 protein comes from TCRdb applying MiXCR to the multiplex PCR reads. The sample holds hundreds of thousands of distinct CDR3 sequences; about 15% are singletons and the top ten take roughly a tenth. The sequencing sample was made of blood. Receptors were obtained from a woman between 18 and 30 years old with Graves' hyperthyroidism. Both conserved end residues are part of each CDR3. A D gene is named only where the DNA matches it firmly. Only part of the rows carry a size: once, few, many, or a class if the clone is expanded.

>TRBV2|TRBD1|many|TRBJ1-3
CASRGDRQGEGNTIYF
TGTGCCAGCAGAGGTGATCGACAGGGAGAGGGAAACACCATATATTTT
>TRBV9|-|many|TRBJ2-7
CASSVGGRGGQKHYEQYF
TGTGCCAGCAGCGTAGGCGGAAGGGGAGGCCAGAAGCACTACGAGCAGTACTTC
>TRBV28|-|-|TRBJ2-1
CASSLPPWGEQFF
TGTGCCAGCAGTTTGCCTCCTTGGGGTGAGCAGTTCTTC
>TRBV20-1|-|many|TRBJ2-1
CSARATGGLVNEQFF
TGCAGTGCTAGAGCGACAGGGGGACTAGTTAATGAGCAGTTCTTC
>TRBV7-9|-|many|TRBJ2-5
CASTLAETQYF
TGTGCCAGCACCCTAGCGGAGACCCAGTACTTC
>TRBV20-1|-|few|TRBJ2-2
CSASSGTGNTGELFF
TGCAGTGCTAGTTCCGGGACGGGTAACACCGGGGAGCTGTTTTTT
>TRBV19|TRBD1|many|TRBJ1-1
CAIRGQGTLGDTEAFF
TGTGCCATTCGGGGACAGGGGACGCTGGGCGACACTGAAGCTTTCTTT
>TRBV6-1|-|few|TRBJ1-5
CASSELSPVYQPQHF
TGTGCCAGCAGTGAGCTGAGCCCTGTCTATCAGCCCCAGCATTTT
>TRBV30|-|many|TRBJ2-1
CAWGDYNEQFF
TGTGCCTGGGGGGACTACAATGAGCAGTTCTTC
>TRBV27|TRBD2|many|TRBJ2-1
CASSFGDGRNNEQFF
TGTGCCAGCAGTTTTGGGGACGGGAGGAACAATGAGCAGTTCTTC
>TRBV5-5|TRBD2|many|TRBJ2-1
CASSNGLAGVNEQFF
TGTGCCAGCAGCAATGGACTAGCGGGAGTTAATGAGCAGTTCTTC
>TRBV28|TRBD1|many|TRBJ2-1
CASSLSGQGAYNEQFF
TGTGCCAGCAGTTTATCTGGACAGGGGGCTTACAATGAGCAGTTCTTC
>TRBV9|TRBD2|few|TRBJ2-3
CASSEGLAGITWADTQYF
TGTGCCAGCAGCGAAGGACTAGCGGGGATTACTTGGGCAGATACGCAGTATTTT
>TRBV7-3|-|many|TRBJ2-7
CASSLSAGNEQYF
TGTGCCAGCAGCCTCTCGGCGGGAAACGAGCAGTACTTC
>TRBV28|-|few|TRBJ1-4
CASSPFPGVEKLFF
TGTGCCAGCAGTCCATTCCCAGGGGTGGAAAAACTGTTTTTT
>TRBV29-1|-|many|TRBJ2-7
CSVDYGGGPYEQYF
TGCAGCGTTGACTATGGCGGGGGCCCCTACGAGCAGTACTTC
>TRBV7-8|-|-|TRBJ2-1
CASSPRVMSPFF
TGTGCCAGCAGCCCTAGGGTGATGAGCCCGTTCTTC
>TRBV7-2|-|many|TRBJ2-3
CASSLIRGLTDTQYF
TGTGCCAGCAGCTTAATCCGGGGACTCACAGATACGCAGTATTTT
>TRBV3-1|TRBD2|many|TRBJ2-3
CASSHSGRTDTQYF
TGTGCCAGCAGCCATAGCGGGCGCACAGATACGCAGTATTTT
>TRBV2|TRBD1|few|TRBJ2-5
CAGSTGFETQYF
TGTGCCGGCTCGACAGGGTTTGAGACCCAGTACTTC
>TRBV20-1|TRBD1|-|TRBJ2-7
CSARDPGQGSSYEQYF
TGCAGTGCTAGAGATCCGGGACAGGGATCCAGCTACGAGCAGTACTTC
>TRBV9|TRBD1|-|TRBJ1-2
CASSVDRDRDYGYTF
TGTGCCAGCAGCGTAGACCGGGACAGGGACTATGGCTACACCTTC
>TRBV6-1|-|-|TRBJ2-1
CASTFGGFGEQFF
TGTGCCAGCACCTTCGGAGGGTTTGGTGAGCAGTTCTTC
>TRBV28|TRBD2|many|TRBJ2-7
CASSDSGRASYEQYF
TGTGCCAGCAGTGATAGCGGGAGGGCCTCCTACGAGCAGTACTTC
>TRBV4-2|TRBD2|few|TRBJ2-3
CASSTSGSADTQYF
TGTGCCAGCAGCACTAGCGGGAGCGCAGATACGCAGTATTTT
>TRBV6-1|-|many|TRBJ1-2
CASMNSNYGYTF
TGTGCCAGCATGAACAGCAACTATGGCTACACCTTC